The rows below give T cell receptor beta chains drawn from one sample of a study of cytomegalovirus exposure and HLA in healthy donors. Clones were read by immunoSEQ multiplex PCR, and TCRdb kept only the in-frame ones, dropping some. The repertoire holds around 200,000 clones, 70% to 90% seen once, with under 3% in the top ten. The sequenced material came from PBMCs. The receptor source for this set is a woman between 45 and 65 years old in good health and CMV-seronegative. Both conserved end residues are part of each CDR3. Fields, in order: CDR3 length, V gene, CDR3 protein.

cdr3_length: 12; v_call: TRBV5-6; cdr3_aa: CASSLARYEQYF
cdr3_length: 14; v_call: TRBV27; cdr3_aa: CASSWRGSGNTIYF
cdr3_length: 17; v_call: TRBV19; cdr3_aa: CASHKDRPSSGANVLTF
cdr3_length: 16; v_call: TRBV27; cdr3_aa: CASSLYRGRANEKLFF
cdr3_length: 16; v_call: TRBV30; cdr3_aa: CAWSELAGGGTDTQYF
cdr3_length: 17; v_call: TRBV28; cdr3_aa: CASSLPLTLDDSYEQYF
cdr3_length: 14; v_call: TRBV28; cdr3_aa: CASRPGQISYEQYF
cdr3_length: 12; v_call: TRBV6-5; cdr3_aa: CASSRLPNEQFF
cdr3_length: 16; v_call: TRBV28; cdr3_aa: CASSLVGPRGRNTIYF
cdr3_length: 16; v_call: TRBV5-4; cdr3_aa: CASSSGLAGVRETQYF
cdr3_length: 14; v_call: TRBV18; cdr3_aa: CASSQTQGGTEAFF
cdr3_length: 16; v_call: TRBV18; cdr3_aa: CASSPLAVGGQETQYF
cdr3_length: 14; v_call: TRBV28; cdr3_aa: CASRPTGGVYEQYF
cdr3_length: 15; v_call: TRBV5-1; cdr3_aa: CASSLAGDSNQPQHF
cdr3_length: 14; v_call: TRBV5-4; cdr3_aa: CASSRTGITGELFF
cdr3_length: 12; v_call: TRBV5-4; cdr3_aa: CASTVSGSTQYF
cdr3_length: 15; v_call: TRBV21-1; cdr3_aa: CARIHGGAKRNTIYF
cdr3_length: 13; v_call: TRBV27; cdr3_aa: CASSLTSGYGYTF
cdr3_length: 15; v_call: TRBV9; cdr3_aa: CASSVEGSGSCEQFF
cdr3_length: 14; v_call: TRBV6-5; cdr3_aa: CASSSDRGRTEAFF
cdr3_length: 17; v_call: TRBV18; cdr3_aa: CASSPSGTGVSGNTIYF
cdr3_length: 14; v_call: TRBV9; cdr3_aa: CASSVIAGGNEQFF
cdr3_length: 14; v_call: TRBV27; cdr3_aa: CASSWGPRSIEQYF
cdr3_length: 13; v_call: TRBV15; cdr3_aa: CATSRDRQYGYTF
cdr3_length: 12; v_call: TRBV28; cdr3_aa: CASSPGLVGYTF
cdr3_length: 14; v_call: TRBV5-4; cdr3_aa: CASSLRSRGNEQFF
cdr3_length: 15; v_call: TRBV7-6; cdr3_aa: CASSRRTSGHNEQFF
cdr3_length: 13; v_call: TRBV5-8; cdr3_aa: CASSLQGPGEQYF
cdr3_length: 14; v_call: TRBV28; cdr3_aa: CASSSDRWIYGYTF